This is a list of T cell receptor beta chains from one sample in a study of PD-L1 blockade in urothelial cancer. Clones were sequenced by immunoSEQ multiplex PCR, and TCRdb holds only the in-frame ones, with some missing. There are 60,000 to 85,000 clones in the sample; around 90% occur only once, and approximately 6% lies in the top ten. Here the sequenced sample was PBMCs, taken around atezolizumab (anti-PD-L1) treatment. The receptors come from a woman between 65 and 79 years old with urothelial cancer. CDR3s include the opening cysteine and the closing phenylalanine or tryptophan. D genes are given only for firm matches. Rows may omit the clone size; those that give it use once, few, many or a size class.

clone_size d_call j_call v_call cdr3_nt cdr3_aa
NA NA TRBJ2-7 TRBV28 TGTGCCAGCGGGCTAGGGGGCTACGAGCAGTACTTC CASGLGGYEQYF
once NA TRBJ2-3 TRBV7-6 TGTGCCGGGGGGAGGCAGGACCTAACAGATACGCAGTATTTT CAGGRQDLTDTQYF
few TRBD2 TRBJ2-7 TRBV7-2 TGTGCCAGCAGCTTAGACCCCCTAGCGGGAGACTACGAGCAGTACTTC CASSLDPLAGDYEQYF
few NA TRBJ1-4 TRBV11-2 TGTGCCAGCAGCTTAACCCAGGAAAAACTGTTTTTT CASSLTQEKLFF
NA TRBD1 TRBJ2-3 TRBV7-8 TGTGCCAGCAGCCCAGGGGGCGTAGGCACAGATACGCAGTATTTT CASSPGGVGTDTQYF
once TRBD2 TRBJ2-3 TRBV5-1 TGCGCCAGCAGCAGGAAGGCGGGAGGCGGCACAGATACGCAGTATTTT CASSRKAGGGTDTQYF
NA NA TRBJ1-5 TRBV7-2 TGTGCCAGCAGCTTATTGGGGGGGCCGAGCAATCAGCCCCAGCATTTT CASSLLGGPSNQPQHF
NA NA TRBJ2-7 TRBV5-1 TGCGCCAGCAGCCAATACAGGGTCCCCAGGAGCGGGGAAGGGCCCTACGAGCAGTACTTC CASSQYRVPRSGEGPYEQYF
NA TRBD1 TRBJ2-3 TRBV27 TGTGCCAGCAGTCATAAGACAGGGCACACAGATACGCAGTATTTT CASSHKTGHTDTQYF
NA NA TRBJ2-2 TRBV2 TGTGCCAGCCGGGTGATACAGGGAAGATTCGGGGAGCTGTTTTTT CASRVIQGRFGELFF
NA NA TRBJ1-5 TRBV4-2 TGTGCCAGCAGCCAAGGCGTCGATCAGCCCCAGCATTTT CASSQGVDQPQHF
few TRBD1 TRBJ1-1 TRBV28 TGTGCCAGCAGGCTACAGGGGTTGGCTTTCTTT CASRLQGLAFF
NA NA TRBJ2-7 TRBV28 TGTGCCATTACGTCGGGTAGCGGAGCCGTTTACGAGCAGTACTTC CAITSGSGAVYEQYF
NA TRBD1 TRBJ2-2 TRBV19 TGTGCCAGTAGTATACTGGACAGGGAGGCCGGGGAGCTGTTTTTT CASSILDREAGELFF
NA TRBD1 TRBJ2-3 TRBV10-1 TGCGCCAGCAGTGAGTCCGGGACAGGGGGCTCAGATACGCAGTATTTT CASSESGTGGSDTQYF
NA NA TRBJ2-3 TRBV10-3 TGTGCCATCAGTGAGGAGTCGCGGCTAGCGACTGATACGCAGTATTTT CAISEESRLATDTQYF
once TRBD2 TRBJ2-1 TRBV7-2 TGTGCCAGGGTTAGGCGGGAGTACAACAATGAGCAGTTCTTC CARVRREYNNEQFF
once NA TRBJ2-3 TRBV7-6 TGTGCCAGCAGCTTAGTCGCGGGGAATACGCAGTATTTT CASSLVAGNTQYF
NA TRBD1 TRBJ2-5 TRBV29-1 TGCAGCGTAGACAGGGGGCAAGAGACCCAGTACTTC CSVDRGQETQYF
NA TRBD2 TRBJ2-3 TRBV4-2 TGTGCCAGCAGCCAAGAGGAGGTTGCGACTAGCGTTATCACAGATACGCAGTATTTT CASSQEEVATSVITDTQYF
NA NA TRBJ2-7 TRBV6-5 TGTGCCAGCAGCCCGTCCCCACCTATCGAGCAGTACTTC CASSPSPPIEQYF
few TRBD1 TRBJ2-7 TRBV7-2 TGTGCCAGCAGCCAGTCCGGGACAGGGAAGTACGAGCAGTACTTC CASSQSGTGKYEQYF
NA TRBD2 TRBJ2-7 TRBV11-2 TGTGCCAGCAGCATGGGACTAGCGGAAGGGCGGCTCGAGCAGTACTTC CASSMGLAEGRLEQYF
NA NA TRBJ1-1 TRBV18 TGTGCCAGCTCGCGACAGGCGAACACTGAAGCTTTCTTT CASSRQANTEAFF
NA NA TRBJ1-4 TRBV6-5 TGTGCCAGCAGCCCCACGGGGGGAGAGAACGAAAAACTGTTTTTT CASSPTGGENEKLFF
NA TRBD2 TRBJ2-4 TRBV30 TGTGCCTGGAACGCGAGGACTAGCGGGAGGAGGGCCAAAAACATTCAGTACTTC CAWNARTSGRRAKNIQYF